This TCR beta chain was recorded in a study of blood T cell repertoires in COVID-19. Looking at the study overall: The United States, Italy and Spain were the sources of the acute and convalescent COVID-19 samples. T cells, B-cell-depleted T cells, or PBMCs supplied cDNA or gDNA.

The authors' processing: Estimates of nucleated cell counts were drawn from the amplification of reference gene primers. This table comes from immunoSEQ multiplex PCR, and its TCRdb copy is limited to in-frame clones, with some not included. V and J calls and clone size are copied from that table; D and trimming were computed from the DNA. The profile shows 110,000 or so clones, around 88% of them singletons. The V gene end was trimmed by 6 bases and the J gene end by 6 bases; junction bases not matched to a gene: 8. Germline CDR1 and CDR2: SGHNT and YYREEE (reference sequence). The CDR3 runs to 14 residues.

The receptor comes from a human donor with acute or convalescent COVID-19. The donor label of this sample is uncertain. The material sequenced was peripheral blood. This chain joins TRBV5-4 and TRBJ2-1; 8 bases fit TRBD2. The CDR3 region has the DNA TGTGCCAGCACCGGGGGGGCCGTCGCCAATGAGCAGTTCTTC. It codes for CASTGGAVANEQFF.